These 31 T cell receptor beta chains were sequenced from one sample in a study of regulatory T cells in long-lasting Graves disease. Time point: newly diagnosed GD, antithyroid drugs for less than 3 months. The TCR library was made from RNA that had been extracted from PBMCs in TRIzol. Researchers made TCR beta libraries by using iRepertoire HTBI primers and running Arm-PCR on CDR3 regions. TCRdb reprocessed the multiplex PCR reads via MiXCR and lists one record per CDR3 protein. The sample records 450,000 to 600,000 distinct CDR3 sequences, under 20% being singletons. This sample also belongs to another study, concerning T cells in Graves' hyperthyroidism and ophthalmopathy.

Sequencing was performed on peripheral blood mononuclear cells (PBMCs), taken at new diagnosis, from a patient treated with antithyroid drugs. The receptors here all came from a middle-aged man with Graves disease.

As concerns this clonotype: The conserved phenylalanine or tryptophan is not found at the CDR3 terminus, so this likely reflects a read error. The chain joins TRBV4-1 to TRBJ1-4; TRBD1 matches at 9 bases. The V gene's germline CDR1 is MGHRA and CDR2 YSYEKL. J gave up 7 bases and V 0 bases, and 6 bases lay outside the gene matches. This CDR3 contains 16 residues. CDR3 sequence reads: CASSQDPDRGGEKLFL. The DNA of the CDR3 is TGCGCCAGCAGCCAAGACCCGGACAGGGGAGGTGAAAAACTGTTTTTA.

The chain couples TRBV5-4 to TRBJ2-1; D unresolved. The CDR3 has 14 amino acids. The germline CDR1 and CDR2 sequences are SGHNT and YYREEE (reference sequence). Trimming removed 0 bases at V and 7 bases at J, with 11 bases between. The CDR3 nucleotides are TGTGCCAGCAGCTTGGTCAAGGGCCCTAATGAGCAGTTCTTC. As protein: CASSLVKGPNEQFF.

On this clonotype: A read error may produce the germline difference seen at one junction end. The chain combines TRBV3-1 with TRBJ2-1, with D possibly TRBD1 on 6 matching bases. The CDR3 covers 15 residues. CDR1 and CDR2 (germline): LGHDT, YNNKEL (reference sequence). The CDR3 here is CASSYGQNSYNGQFF. The CDR3 DNA sequence: TGTGCCAGCAGCTACGGACAGAACTCCTACAATGGGCAGTTCTTC.

The genes are TRBV12-3 or TRBV12-4 and TRBJ2-7; 11 bases map to TRBD2. V dropped 5 bases and J dropped 6; count of bases not matched to a gene: 3. This CDR3 comprises 13 residues. CDR3 protein: CASSPGTSGEQYF. CDR3 nucleotide sequence: TGTGCCAGCAGTCCGGGGACTAGCGGCGAGCAGTACTTC.

This clonotype has just a few counts. The chain combines TRBV29-1 with TRBJ2-1; 7 nucleotides align to TRBD1. The germline V gene has CDR1 SQVTM and CDR2 ANQGSEA. The CDR3 totals 12 residues. Trimming took 6 bases from V and 6 from J; bases not matched to a gene: 5. In DNA, the CDR3 is TGCAGCGTCTTTGACAGGGTCAATGAGCAGTTCTTC. Its translation is CSVFDRVNEQFF.

The V and J genes are TRBV16 and TRBJ1-2, with D possibly matching TRBD1 (6 bases). Germline lookup yields CDR1 KGHSY and CDR2 FQNENV. This CDR3 is built from 15 residues. Trimming left V 0 bases short and J 4 bases short, with 12 bases between. In nucleotides, the CDR3 is TGTGCCAGCAGCCAATCGCCAGGGGAATCCTATGGCTACACCTTC. Its protein product is CASSQSPGESYGYTF.

This clonotype was detected ten times or more. This sequence joins TRBV6-1 and TRBJ2-5, with 7 positions matching TRBD1. The length of the CDR3 is 14 residues. CDR1 is MNHNS, CDR2 SASEGT, per germline. The V segment lost 5 bases and the J segment 5 bases; nucleotides outside the gene matches: 8. The CDR3 DNA sequence: TGTGCCAGCAGTCGACAGGGTGCTAAGGAGACCCAGTACTTC. This encodes CASSRQGAKETQYF.

The table lists this clonotype with a few counts. The gene calls are TRBV7-6 and TRBJ2-1; 9 positions match TRBD1. CDR3 length: 16 residues. The ends lost 3 bases at V and 4 bases at J; junction bases unmatched: 7. The germline V gene has CDR1 SGHVS and CDR2 FNYEAQ. This chain's CDR3 is CASSLPGTGPYNEQFF. CDR3 in DNA: TGTGCCAGCAGCTTGCCCGGGACAGGGCCATACAATGAGCAGTTCTTC.

This clonotype was counted many times. This chain uses TRBV24-1 with TRBJ1-2; 10 nucleotides align to TRBD1. Germline V gene data show CDR1 as KGHDR and CDR2 as SFDVKD. V dropped 2 bases and J dropped 6; count of bases not matched to a gene: 11. The CDR3 loop spans 17 amino acids. CDR3 in DNA: TGTGCCACCAGTGATTCCCGAACGGACAGGGGGTTTAATGGCTACACCTTC. Translated, it gives CATSDSRTDRGFNGYTF.

The sample holds many counts of this clonotype. The chain couples TRBV29-1 to TRBJ2-7; 7 positions match TRBD1. The CDR3 loop spans 14 amino acids. Germline CDR1 reads SQVTM; CDR2 reads ANQGSEA. J gave up 4 bases and V 7 bases, and 13 bases lay outside the gene matches. This CDR3 reads CSATGATVRYEQYF. CDR3 DNA: TGCAGCGCCACAGGGGCCACGGTTCGTTACGAGCAGTACTTC.

The sample holds many counts of this clonotype. The rearrangement joins TRBV20-1 to TRBJ2-1; 8 bases are shared with TRBD1. Unmatched junction bases numbered 5, after V lost 5 bases and J lost 5 bases. CDR3 length: 13 residues. Germline loops: CDR1 DFQATT, CDR2 SNEGSKA (reference sequence). This CDR3 reads CSAPGQVHNEQFF. CDR3 sequence (DNA): TGCAGTGCTCCGGGACAGGTCCACAATGAGCAGTTCTTC.

This clonotype came up a few times. V is TRBV5-6 and J is TRBJ2-1, with D hard to call. The CDR3 runs to 13 residues. Trimming removed 1 base at V and 10 bases at J, with 12 bases between. The V gene's germline CDR1 is SGHDT and CDR2 YYEEEE. CDR3 protein: CASSLLQLGEQFF. The CDR3 region has the DNA TGTGCCAGCAGCTTGCTGCAGCTCGGGGAGCAGTTCTTC.

This clonotype has a handful of counts. The genes are TRBV28 and TRBJ2-7, with D possibly being TRBD1 or TRBD2 (5 bases each). Germline CDR1 is MDHEN and CDR2 is SYDVKM. The V end lost 6 bases, the J end lost 3 bases, and 15 bases lay between the germline ends. This CDR3 has 14 residues. The CDR3, as DNA: TGTGCCAGCAGGGGGACCAAGGCACTCTACGAGCAGTACTTC. Translation gives CASRGTKALYEQYF.

This clonotype has a count of ten or more. V usage is TRBV2 and J usage is TRBJ1-4; D is uncertain. V was cut by 7 bases and J by 8 bases, with 11 bases left in between. The CDR3 extends over 12 amino acids. Germline V gene sequence: CDR1 SNHLY, CDR2 FYNNEI. The CDR3 spells CASIERKEKLFF. CDR3 sequence (DNA): TGTGCCAGCATCGAAAGGAAAGAAAAACTGTTTTTT.

This chain connects TRBV7-9 to TRBJ1-1, with D possibly matching TRBD1 (5 bases). The CDR3 spans 15 residues. Per germline, CDR1 SEHNR and CDR2 FQNEAQ (reference sequence). Trimming took 1 base from V and 6 from J, leaving 15 bases between them. The CDR3 bases are TGTGCCAGCAGCTTAGACTTTGGGGGTGACGCTGAAGCTTTCTTT. It yields the protein CASSLDFGGDAEAFF. The full variable domain, its missing parts supplied by reference TRBV7-9 and TRBJ1-1, is DTGVSQNPRHKITKRGQNVTFRCDPISEHNRLYWYRQTLGQGPEFLTYFQNEAQLEKSRLLSDRFSAERPKGSFSTLEIQRTEQGDSAMYLCASSLDFGGDAEAFFGQGTRLTVV.

This clonotype has just a few counts. This chain uses TRBV30 with TRBJ2-7, with D possibly being TRBD1 (5 bases). Germline assignment: CDR1 GTSNPN and CDR2 SVGIG (reference sequence). The CDR3 loop spans 11 amino acids. V lost 4 bases and J lost 4, with 8 bases in between. CDR3 sequence (DNA): TGTGCCTGGAATCAGGGTTACGAGCAGTACTTC. Its translation: CAWNQGYEQYF.

This clonotype has ten or more counts. The CDR3 protein is CATSQRSSQGGSEQFF. The CDR3 bases are TGTGCCACCAGCCAGAGGTCGTCGCAGGGGGGGAGTGAGCAGTTCTTC. The rearrangement joins TRBV15 to TRBJ2-1; D may match TRBD1 or TRBD2 (7 bases each). The CDR3 length is 16 residues. Germline-derived CDR1 and CDR2 are LNHNV and YYDKDF (reference sequence). V gave up 5 bases and J gave up 9 bases, with 23 bases separating them. The whole variable domain, filled in from reference TRBV15 and TRBJ2-1, reads DAMVIQNPRYQVTQFGKPVTLSCSQTLNHNVMYWYQQKSSQAPKLLFHYYDKDFNNEADTPDNFQSRRPNTSFCFLDIRSPGLGDTAMYLCATSQRSSQGGSEQFFGPGTRLTVL.

As for this clonotype: A single base separates this from a much larger clone, so it may be a read error. The chain joins TRBV7-8 to TRBJ2-3; D uncertain. The germline gives CDR1 SGHVS, CDR2 FQNEAQ. The CDR3 totals 16 residues. CDR3 in DNA: TGTGCCGGCAGCTTAGCCGCGACAACTAGCACAGATACGCAGTATTTT. The encoded protein is CAGSLAATTSTDTQYF.

Note on this clonotype: Just one base apart from a much larger clone, this may be a read error. The rearrangement uses TRBV3-1 and TRBJ2-1, with D uncertain. Looked up from germline, CDR1 is LGHDT and CDR2 is YNNKEL (reference sequence). The CDR3 loop spans 15 amino acids. The CDR3 DNA reads as TGTGCCAGCAGGATAACAAAGAGCTCCTGCAATGAGCAGTTCTTC. It is translated as CASRITKSSCNEQFF.

At least ten counts were recorded for this clonotype. The chain carries TRBV5-6 and TRBJ2-7; D may be TRBD2 (7 bases). The V and J ends lost 4 bases and 1 base respectively, with 15 bases between them. The CDR3 covers 15 residues. Germline values: CDR1 SGHDT, CDR2 YYEEEE. The CDR3 sequence: CASSQVGGRSYEQYF. The CDR3 nucleotides are TGTGCCAGCAGCCAGGTCGGGGGGCGTTCCTACGAGCAGTACTTC.

In its sample, this clonotype was seen a few times. Here the CDR3 DNA reads TGCGCCAGCAGCTTGATGGAGCAGTCACCCCTCCACTTT. Its translation: CASSLMEQSPLHF. The gene calls are TRBV5-1 and TRBJ1-6; no clear D. Looked up from germline, CDR1 is SGHRS and CDR2 is YFSETQ. The CDR3 runs to 13 residues. V lost 1 base and J 10 bases, leaving 9 bases between the germline ends.

The chain recombines TRBV28 with TRBJ1-2; TRBD1 aligns across 9 bases. The germline gives CDR1 MDHEN, CDR2 SYDVKM. After removal of 2 bases from V and 4 bases from J, the junction contained 2 bases not matched to a gene. The CDR3 is made up of 14 amino acids. The CDR3 bases are TGTGCCAGCAGTTTAACAGGGGGCTTCTATGGCTACACCTTC. This gives the protein CASSLTGGFYGYTF.

The chain carries TRBV2 and TRBJ2-3; either TRBD1 or TRBD2 may supply D (5 bases each). Per the germline V gene, CDR1 is SNHLY and CDR2 is FYNNEI. The germline V and J ends were trimmed by 6 bases and 1 base, with 11 bases remaining between them. This CDR3 spans 14 amino acids. This chain's CDR3 is CASRTGTCTDTQYF. The CDR3 DNA reads as TGTGCCAGCAGAACCGGGACCTGCACAGATACGCAGTATTTT.

This clonotype was counted many times. The rearrangement links TRBV18 to TRBJ1-2; 10 positions match TRBD1. Per germline, CDR1 KGHSH and CDR2 LQKENI. The J segment lost 2 bases and the V segment lost 6 bases, leaving 6 bases of the junction unmatched. The CDR3 is 15 residues long. The CDR3 here is CASSSRQGANYGYTF. In DNA form, the CDR3 reads TGTGCCAGCTCCAGTAGACAGGGGGCGAACTATGGCTACACCTTC.

This sequence joins TRBV7-9 and TRBJ1-2; D is unresolved. The CDR3 extends over 12 amino acids. The V end was cut by 4 bases, the J end by 5 bases, with 8 bases between. Germline V gene sequence: CDR1 SEHNR, CDR2 FQNEAQ (reference sequence). DNA for the CDR3: TGTGCCAGCAGCTCGATATATTATGGCTACACCTTC. Translated: CASSSIYYGYTF.

This clonotype showed up many times. The V gene is TRBV20-1, the J gene TRBJ2-1; no reliable D call. Trimming cost V 3 bases and J 4 bases, with 13 bases left between them. Germline lookup yields CDR1 DFQATT and CDR2 SNEGSKA (reference sequence). The CDR3 consists of 14 residues. The CDR3 sequence is CSASKPSGYNEQFF. The CDR3 bases are TGCAGTGCTAGTAAGCCTAGTGGGTACAATGAGCAGTTCTTC.

This clonotype was detected many times. This chain links TRBV3-1 with TRBJ2-1; perhaps TRBD1 as D (6 bases). The CDR3 is made up of 18 amino acids. The ends were cut back, 1 base at V and 4 bases at J, with 20 bases in the middle. CDR1 is LGHDT and CDR2 is YNNKEL in the germline V gene (reference sequence). The CDR3 DNA follows: TGTGCCAGCAGCCAAGCCCTCGTGGGGGCATTAAGGTACAATGAGCAGTTCTTC. It is translated as CASSQALVGALRYNEQFF.

In its sample, this clonotype was seen many times. The genes are TRBV3-1 and TRBJ2-7, with no clear D. Trimming shortened V by 1 base and J by 3 bases, and 10 bases separated the two germline ends. Germline V gene sequence: CDR1 LGHDT, CDR2 YNNKEL (reference sequence). CDR3 length: 14 residues. CDR3 residues: CASSQGLGIYEQYF. Here the CDR3 DNA reads TGTGCCAGCAGCCAAGGACTCGGAATCTACGAGCAGTACTTC.

This clonotype appeared a few times. This chain joins TRBV7-2 and TRBJ1-4; possibly TRBD1 for D (6 bases). This CDR3 spans 16 amino acids. The V end was cut by 1 base, the J end by 7 bases, with 16 bases between. Germline V CDR1 and CDR2: SGHTA, FQGNSA. DNA of the CDR3: TGTGCCAGCAGCTTAGTGGGGGGCGGAGGGAGTGAAAAACTGTTTTTT. Translating gives CASSLVGGGGSEKLFF.

This clonotype was seen only a few times. The V gene is TRBV28, the J gene TRBJ2-2; TRBD2 agrees at 9 bases. This CDR3 comprises 16 residues. V lost 6 bases and J lost 6; bases outside the gene matches: 11. Germline CDR1 reads MDHEN; CDR2 reads SYDVKM. DNA of the CDR3: TGTGCCAGCAGCGTCCCGGGTAGCGGGAGTTCCGGGGAGCTGTTTTTT. Protein sequence: CASSVPGSGSSGELFF.

This clonotype was detected many times. The chain employs TRBV7-2 and TRBJ2-3; 10 bases align to TRBD2. Germline V gene lookup returns CDR1 SGHTA and CDR2 FQGNSA. J lost 10 bases, V lost 1 base, and 8 bases had no gene match. The CDR3 extends over 15 amino acids. CDR3 sequence (DNA): TGTGCCAGCAGCTTAGGGGGGCTAGCGGGAGAGGCGCAGTATTTT. Translation: CASSLGGLAGEAQYF. Looking up the rest from reference TRBV7-2 and TRBJ2-3 gives the full variable domain: GAGVSQSPSNKVTEKGKDVELRCDPISGHTALYWYRQSLGQGLEFLIYFQGNSAPDKSGLPSDRFSAERTGGSVSTLTIQRTQQEDSAVYLCASSLGGLAGEAQYFGPGTRLTVL.